These T cell receptor beta chains were read from a single sample in a study of shared clonotypes between healthy human individuals. Generated by immunoSEQ multiplex PCR, the TCRdb table keeps only in-frame clones and is missing some. The table records more than 500,000 clones, around 95% of them present only once. Sequencing was done on a sample of naive CD4+ T cells sorted from blood. The receptors come from a woman aged 30 to 39 in good health. Each CDR3 is given with its conserved first and last residue. D genes are given only for firm matches. Size values are once, few and many counts, or a class for expanded clones, and some rows have none.

TRBJ2-7,NA,TRBV29-1,TRBD1,CSIATGTGGKGEQYF,TGCAGCATAGCAACCGGGACAGGGGGAAAAGGCGAGCAGTACTTC
TRBJ2-5,NA,TRBV11-1,TRBD2,CASSLTRIRTSVTGQYF,TGTGCCAGCAGCTTAACCCGAATCAGGACTAGCGTAACCGGGCAGTACTTC
TRBJ2-3,NA,TRBV18,NA,CASSPRGAGTDTQYF,TGTGCCAGCTCACCGAGGGGTGCTGGCACAGATACGCAGTATTTT
TRBJ2-5,NA,TRBV7-9,NA,CASSRQPERPGETQYF,TGTGCCAGCAGCCGCCAACCCGAAAGACCGGGAGAGACCCAGTACTTC
TRBJ2-5,NA,TRBV2,NA,CASKRRAQETQYF,TGTGCCAGCAAGCGGAGGGCTCAAGAGACCCAGTACTTC
TRBJ2-3,NA,TRBV5-6,TRBD2,CASSLLSAGETDTQYF,TGTGCCAGCAGCCTACTTTCAGCGGGAGAAACAGATACGCAGTATTTT
TRBJ1-2,NA,TRBV6-5,TRBD1,CASSYDRASGYTF,TGTGCCAGCAGTTACGACAGGGCGAGTGGCTACACCTTC
TRBJ2-7,once,TRBV10-2,TRBD2,CASSGTSGISYEQYF,TGCGCCAGCAGTGGGACTAGCGGAATATCCTACGAGCAGTACTTC
TRBJ2-7,NA,TRBV6-5,TRBD2,CASSNAIGTTYEQYF,TGTGCCAGCAGCAACGCCATCGGGACTACATACGAGCAGTACTTC
TRBJ2-7,NA,TRBV28,TRBD1,CASSSPRGHEQYF,TGTGCCAGCAGTTCCCCGAGGGGGCACGAGCAGTACTTC
TRBJ1-2,NA,TRBV27,TRBD1,CASRTGAATNYGYTF,TGTGCCAGCAGAACAGGGGCAGCAACTAACTATGGCTACACCTTC
TRBJ2-3,NA,TRBV4-1,TRBD2,CASSRDGTSGRARDTQYF,TGCGCCAGCAGCCGAGACGGGACTAGCGGGAGGGCCAGAGATACGCAGTATTTT
TRBJ2-1,NA,TRBV19,NA,CASSITRGELEQFF,TGTGCCAGTAGTATCACGAGGGGGGAGCTTGAGCAGTTCTTC
TRBJ1-3,NA,TRBV10-3,TRBD1,CAISDPGTGGFGNTIYF,TGTGCCATCAGTGACCCCGGGACAGGGGGCTTTGGAAACACCATATATTTT
TRBJ1-2,NA,TRBV28,TRBD1,CASKTGPATANYGYTF,TGTGCCAGCAAGACAGGGCCAGCGACAGCTAACTATGGCTACACCTTC
TRBJ2-5,once,TRBV18,NA,CASSTGRGETQYF,TGTGCCAGCTCAACGGGGCGAGGGGAGACCCAGTACTTC
TRBJ2-7,once,TRBV28,TRBD1,CASSPPGQGYYEQYF,TGTGCCAGCAGTCCACCGGGACAGGGGTACTACGAGCAGTACTTC
TRBJ2-1,NA,TRBV28,NA,CASKATPANEQFF,TGTGCCAGCAAGGCGACACCGGCGAATGAGCAGTTCTTC
TRBJ1-1,few,TRBV7-9,NA,CASSFSEDTEAFF,TGTGCCAGCAGCTTTAGCGAGGACACTGAAGCTTTCTTT
TRBJ1-2,once,TRBV21-1,NA,CASSKGEEDRGNYGYTF,TGTGCCAGCAGCAAAGGCGAAGAAGACAGGGGTAACTATGGCTACACCTTC
TRBJ2-6,NA,TRBV5-1,TRBD1,CATKGQDLPGANVLTF,TGCGCCACTAAGGGACAGGATCTTCCTGGGGCCAACGTCCTGACTTTC
TRBJ2-7,NA,TRBV10-2,TRBD1,CASVQGDAEQYF,TGCGCCAGCGTGCAGGGGGATGCCGAGCAGTACTTC
TRBJ1-5,NA,TRBV6-1,NA,CASSDQGEQPQHF,TGTGCCAGCAGTGACCAAGGGGAACAGCCCCAGCATTTT
TRBJ1-4,NA,TRBV2,TRBD1,CASSQNVRDSFSTNEKLFF,TGTGCCAGCAGTCAAAATGTCCGGGACAGCTTTTCAACTAATGAAAAACTGTTTTTT
TRBJ1-5,NA,TRBV18,NA,CASSPSRGANQPQHF,TGTGCCAGCTCACCATCCCGGGGCGCCAATCAGCCCCAGCATTTT
TRBJ2-7,NA,TRBV28,NA,CASSFSRYEQYF,TGTGCCAGCAGTTTCTCGAGGTACGAGCAGTACTTC
TRBJ2-3,NA,TRBV5-8,TRBD2,CASSLGLAGGQDTQYF,TGTGCCAGCAGCTTGGGACTAGCGGGAGGACAAGATACGCAGTATTTT
TRBJ2-3,NA,TRBV5-1,TRBD2,CASSLASGNTDTQYF,TGCGCCAGCAGCTTGGCTAGCGGGAACACAGATACGCAGTATTTT
TRBJ2-3,NA,TRBV28,NA,CASSLIHGGPDTQYF,TGTGCCAGCAGTCTAATACATGGGGGGCCAGATACGCAGTATTTT
TRBJ1-4,NA,TRBV18,TRBD1,CASSPTGAPPNEKLFF,TGTGCCAGCTCACCGACAGGGGCGCCTCCTAATGAAAAACTGTTTTTT
TRBJ1-6,NA,TRBV30,NA,CAWSKGPNPLYNSPLHF,TGTGCCTGGAGTAAAGGTCCCAACCCGCTCTATAATTCACCCCTCCACTTT
TRBJ2-5,NA,TRBV11-3,TRBD2,CASSSQGGETQYF,TGTGCCAGCAGCTCCCAGGGAGGGGAGACCCAGTACTTC
TRBJ1-5,few,TRBV28,NA,CASSLMGNQPQHF,TGTGCCAGCAGTTTAATGGGCAATCAGCCCCAGCATTTT
TRBJ2-1,once,TRBV6-6,TRBD1,CASSYSTGGHEQFF,TGTGCCAGCAGTTATTCCACAGGGGGCCATGAGCAGTTCTTC
TRBJ2-7,once,TRBV6-5,TRBD2,CASSVLAGAWHEQYF,TGTGCCAGTTCCGTTTTAGCGGGAGCGTGGCACGAGCAGTACTTC
TRBJ2-1,NA,TRBV5-4,NA,CASSSTTGSYNEQFF,TGTGCCAGCAGCTCGACGACAGGCTCCTACAATGAGCAGTTCTTC
TRBJ1-1,NA,TRBV14,NA,CASSQERLMNTEAFF,TGTGCCAGCAGCCAAGAGAGGCTCATGAACACTGAAGCTTTCTTT